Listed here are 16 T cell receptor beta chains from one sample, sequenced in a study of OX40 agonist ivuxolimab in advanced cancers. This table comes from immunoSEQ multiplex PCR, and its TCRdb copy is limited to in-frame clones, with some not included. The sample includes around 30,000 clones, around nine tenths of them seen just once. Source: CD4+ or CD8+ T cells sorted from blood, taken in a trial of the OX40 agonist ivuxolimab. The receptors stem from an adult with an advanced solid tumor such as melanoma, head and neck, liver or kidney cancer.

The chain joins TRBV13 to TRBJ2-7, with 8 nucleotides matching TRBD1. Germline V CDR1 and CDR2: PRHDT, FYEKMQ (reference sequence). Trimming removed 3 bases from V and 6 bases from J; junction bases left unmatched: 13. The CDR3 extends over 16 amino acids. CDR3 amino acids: CASSFRRQGAPLEQYF. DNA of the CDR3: TGTGCCAGCAGCTTCCGTCGGCAGGGGGCCCCTCTCGAGCAGTACTTC.

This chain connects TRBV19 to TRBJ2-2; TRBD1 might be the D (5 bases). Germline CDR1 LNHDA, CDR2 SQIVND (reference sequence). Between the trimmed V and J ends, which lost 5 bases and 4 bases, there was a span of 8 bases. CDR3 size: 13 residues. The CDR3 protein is CASSLRVTGELFF. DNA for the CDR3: TGTGCCAGTAGTCTCAGGGTCACCGGGGAGCTGTTTTTT.

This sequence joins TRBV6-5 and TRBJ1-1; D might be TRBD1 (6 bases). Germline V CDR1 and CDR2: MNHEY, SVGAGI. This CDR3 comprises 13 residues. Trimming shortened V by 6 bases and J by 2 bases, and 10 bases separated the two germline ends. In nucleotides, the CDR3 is TGTGCCAGCAGGAAGGGGGGAAACACTGAAGCTTTCTTT. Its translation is CASRKGGNTEAFF.

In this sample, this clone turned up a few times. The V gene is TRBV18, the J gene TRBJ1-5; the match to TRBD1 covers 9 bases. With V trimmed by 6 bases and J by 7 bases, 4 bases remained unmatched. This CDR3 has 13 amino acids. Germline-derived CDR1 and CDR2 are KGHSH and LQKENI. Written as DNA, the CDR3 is TGTGCCAGCTCCGGGACAGGGAAACAGCCCCAGCATTTT. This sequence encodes CASSGTGKQPQHF.

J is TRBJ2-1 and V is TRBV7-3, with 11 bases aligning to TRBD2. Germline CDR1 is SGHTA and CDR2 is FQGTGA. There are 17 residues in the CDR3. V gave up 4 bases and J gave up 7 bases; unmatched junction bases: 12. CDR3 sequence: CASSSWDLAGGRNEQFF. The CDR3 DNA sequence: TGTGCCAGCAGCTCGTGGGACCTAGCGGGAGGACGGAATGAGCAGTTCTTC.

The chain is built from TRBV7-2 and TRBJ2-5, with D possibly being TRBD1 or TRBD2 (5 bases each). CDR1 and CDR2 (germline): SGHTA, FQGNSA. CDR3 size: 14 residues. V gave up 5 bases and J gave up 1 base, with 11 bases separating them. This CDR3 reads CASSLGTTQETQYF. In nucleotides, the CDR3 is TGTGCCAGCAGCCTCGGGACCACCCAAGAGACCCAGTACTTC.

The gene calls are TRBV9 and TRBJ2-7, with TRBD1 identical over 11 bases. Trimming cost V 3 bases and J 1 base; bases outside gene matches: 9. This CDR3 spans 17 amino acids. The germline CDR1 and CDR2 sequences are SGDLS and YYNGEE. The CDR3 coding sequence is TGTGCCAGCAGCGCCGGGACAGGGGGAAAATCTTCCTACGAGCAGTACTTC. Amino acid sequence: CASSAGTGGKSSYEQYF.

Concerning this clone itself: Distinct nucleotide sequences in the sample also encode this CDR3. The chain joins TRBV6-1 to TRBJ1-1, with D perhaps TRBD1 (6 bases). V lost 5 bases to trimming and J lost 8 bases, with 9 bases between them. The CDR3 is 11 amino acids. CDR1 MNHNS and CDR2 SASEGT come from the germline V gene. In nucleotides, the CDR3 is TGTGCCAGCAGTAGTCAGGGGGAAGCTTTCTTT. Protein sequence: CASSSQGEAFF.

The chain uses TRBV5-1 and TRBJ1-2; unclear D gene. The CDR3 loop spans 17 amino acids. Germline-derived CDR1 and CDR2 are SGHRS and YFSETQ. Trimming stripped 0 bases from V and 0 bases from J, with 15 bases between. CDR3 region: CASSLGFNSQTNYGYTF. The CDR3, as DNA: TGCGCCAGCAGCTTGGGTTTTAACTCACAGACTAACTATGGCTACACCTTC.

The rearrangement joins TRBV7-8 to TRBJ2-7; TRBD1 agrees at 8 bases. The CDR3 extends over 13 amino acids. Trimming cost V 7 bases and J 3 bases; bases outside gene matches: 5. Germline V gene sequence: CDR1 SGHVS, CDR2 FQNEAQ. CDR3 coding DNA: TGTGCCAGCAATGTGGACAGGGACTACGAGCAGTACTTC. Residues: CASNVDRDYEQYF. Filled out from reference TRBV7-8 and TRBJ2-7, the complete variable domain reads GAGVSQSPRYKVAKRGQDVALRCDPISGHVSLFWYQQALGQGPEFLTYFQNEAQLDKSGLPSDRFFAERPEGSVSTLKIQRTQQEDSAVYLCASNVDRDYEQYFGPGTRLTVT.

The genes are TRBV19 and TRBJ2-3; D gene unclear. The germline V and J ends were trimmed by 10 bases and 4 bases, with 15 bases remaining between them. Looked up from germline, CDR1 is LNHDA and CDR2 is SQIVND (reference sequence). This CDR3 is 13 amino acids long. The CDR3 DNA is TGTGCCACCTATGGGGTCCGGGCAGATACGCAGTATTTT. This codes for CATYGVRADTQYF.

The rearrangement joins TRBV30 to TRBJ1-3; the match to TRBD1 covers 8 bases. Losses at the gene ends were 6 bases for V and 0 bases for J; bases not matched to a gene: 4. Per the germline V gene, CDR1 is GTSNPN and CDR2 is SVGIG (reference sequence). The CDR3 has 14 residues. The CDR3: CACPTGGSGNTIYF. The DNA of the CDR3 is TGTGCCTGCCCCACAGGGGGCTCTGGAAACACCATATATTTT.

The CDR3 nucleotides are TGCAGTGCTAACGACCCCTACGAGCAGTACTTC. It specifies CSANDPYEQYF. The V call is TRBV20-1, the J call TRBJ2-7; D remains unclear. With 4 bases removed from V and 2 bases from J, the gap between germline ends came to 6 bases. The CDR3 has 11 residues. CDR1 is DFQATT, CDR2 SNEGSKA, per germline (reference sequence).

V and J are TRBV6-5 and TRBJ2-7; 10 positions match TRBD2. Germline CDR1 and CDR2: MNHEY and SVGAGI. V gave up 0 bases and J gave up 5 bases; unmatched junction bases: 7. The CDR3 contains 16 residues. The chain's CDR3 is CASSYSPPSGSNEQYF. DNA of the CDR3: TGTGCCAGCAGTTACTCACCGCCTAGCGGGAGCAACGAGCAGTACTTC.

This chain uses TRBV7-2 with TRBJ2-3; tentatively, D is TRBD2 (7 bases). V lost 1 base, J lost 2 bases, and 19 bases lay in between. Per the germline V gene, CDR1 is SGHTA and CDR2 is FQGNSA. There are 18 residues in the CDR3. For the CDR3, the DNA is TGTGCCAGCAGCTTAGAGATATCGGCGGGGGCCACCACAGATACGCAGTATTTT. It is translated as CASSLEISAGATTDTQYF.

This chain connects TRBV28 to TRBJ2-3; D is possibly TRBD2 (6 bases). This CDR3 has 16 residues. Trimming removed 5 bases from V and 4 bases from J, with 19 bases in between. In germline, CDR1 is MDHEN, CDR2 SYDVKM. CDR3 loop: CASSPLGGGTADTQYF. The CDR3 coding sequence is TGTGCCAGCAGTCCCTTGGGCGGAGGGACGGCAGATACGCAGTATTTT.